This T cell receptor beta chain was captured in a study of T-cell reconstitution after alpha-beta-depleted transplantation in children. Trimming pared 3 bases from V and 1 base from J, leaving 9 bases between. Germline V gene sequence: CDR1 KGHSH, CDR2 LQKENI. There are 15 residues in the CDR3. During its preparation, the TCRbeta library received unique molecular identifiers. Each CDR3 protein is one row after TCRdb ran MiXCR on the PCR reads. The data show 170,000 or so distinct CDR3 sequences, 6.5% to 7.5% seen once. The sample holds many counts of this clonotype. The specimen comprised PBMCs from the stem cell graft donor, sampled from the stem cell graft. The chain couples TRBV18 to TRBJ2-2, with D maybe TRBD1 (5 bases). This clonotype was sampled from a human donor who donated a stem cell graft to a child with Wiskott-Aldrich syndrome. The CDR3 DNA sequence: TGTGCCAGCTCACCTCGGCAGGGGAACACCGGGGAGCTGTTTTTT. Encoded protein: CASSPRQGNTGELFF.